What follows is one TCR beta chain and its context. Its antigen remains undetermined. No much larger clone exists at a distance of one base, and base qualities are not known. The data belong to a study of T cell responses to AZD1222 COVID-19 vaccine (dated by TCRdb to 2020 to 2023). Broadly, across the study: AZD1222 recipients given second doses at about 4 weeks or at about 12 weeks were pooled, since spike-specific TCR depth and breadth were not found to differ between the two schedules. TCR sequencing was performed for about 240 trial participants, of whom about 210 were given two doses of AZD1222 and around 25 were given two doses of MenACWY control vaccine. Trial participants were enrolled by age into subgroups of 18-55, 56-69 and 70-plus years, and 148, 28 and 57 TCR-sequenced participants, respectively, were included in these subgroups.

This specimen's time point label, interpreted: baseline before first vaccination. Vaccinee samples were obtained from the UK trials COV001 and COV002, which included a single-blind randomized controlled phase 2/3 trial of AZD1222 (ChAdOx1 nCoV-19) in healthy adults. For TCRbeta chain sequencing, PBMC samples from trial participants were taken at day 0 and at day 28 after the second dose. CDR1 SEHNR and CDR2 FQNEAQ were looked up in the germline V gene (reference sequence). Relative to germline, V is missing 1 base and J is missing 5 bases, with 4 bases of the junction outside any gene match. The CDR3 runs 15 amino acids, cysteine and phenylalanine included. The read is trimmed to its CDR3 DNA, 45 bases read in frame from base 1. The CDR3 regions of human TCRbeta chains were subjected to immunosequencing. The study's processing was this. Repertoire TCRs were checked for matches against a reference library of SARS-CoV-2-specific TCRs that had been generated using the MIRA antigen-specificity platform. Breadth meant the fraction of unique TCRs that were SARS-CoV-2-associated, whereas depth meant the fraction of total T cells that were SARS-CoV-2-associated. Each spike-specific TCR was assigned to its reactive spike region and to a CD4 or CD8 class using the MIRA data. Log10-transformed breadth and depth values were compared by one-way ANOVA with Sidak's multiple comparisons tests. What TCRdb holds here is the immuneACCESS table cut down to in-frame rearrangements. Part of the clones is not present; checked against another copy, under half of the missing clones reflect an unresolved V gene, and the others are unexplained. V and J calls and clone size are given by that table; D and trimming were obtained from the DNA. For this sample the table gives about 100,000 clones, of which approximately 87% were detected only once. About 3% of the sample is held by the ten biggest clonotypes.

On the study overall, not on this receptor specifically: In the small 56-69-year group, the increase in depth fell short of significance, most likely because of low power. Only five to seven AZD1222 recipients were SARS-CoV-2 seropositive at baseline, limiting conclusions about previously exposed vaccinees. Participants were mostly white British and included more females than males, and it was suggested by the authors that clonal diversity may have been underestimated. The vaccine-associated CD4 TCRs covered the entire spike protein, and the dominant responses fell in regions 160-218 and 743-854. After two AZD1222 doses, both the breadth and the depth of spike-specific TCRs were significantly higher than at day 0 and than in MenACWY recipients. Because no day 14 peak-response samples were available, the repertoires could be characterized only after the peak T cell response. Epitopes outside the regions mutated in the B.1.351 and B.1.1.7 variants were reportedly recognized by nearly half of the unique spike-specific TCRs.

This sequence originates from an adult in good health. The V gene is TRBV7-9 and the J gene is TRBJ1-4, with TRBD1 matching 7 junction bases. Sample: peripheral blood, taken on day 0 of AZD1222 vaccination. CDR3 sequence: CASSLGQGRNEKLFF. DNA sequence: TGTGCCAGCAGCTTAGGACAGGGAAGGAATGAAAAACTGTTTTTT. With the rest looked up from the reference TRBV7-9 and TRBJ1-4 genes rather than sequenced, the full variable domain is DTGVSQNPRHKITKRGQNVTFRCDPISEHNRLYWYRQTLGQGPEFLTYFQNEAQLEKSRLLSDRFSAERPKGSFSTLEIQRTEQGDSAMYLCASSLGQGRNEKLFFGSGTQLSVL.